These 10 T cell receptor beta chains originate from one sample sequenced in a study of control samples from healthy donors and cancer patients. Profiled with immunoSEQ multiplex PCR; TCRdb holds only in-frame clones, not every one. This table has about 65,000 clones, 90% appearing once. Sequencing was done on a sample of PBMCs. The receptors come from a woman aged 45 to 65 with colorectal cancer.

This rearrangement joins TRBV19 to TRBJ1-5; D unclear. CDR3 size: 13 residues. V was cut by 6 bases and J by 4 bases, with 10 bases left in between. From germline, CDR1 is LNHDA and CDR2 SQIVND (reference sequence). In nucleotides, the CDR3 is TGTGCCAGTAGCGAATTTAGGAATCAGCCCCAGCATTTT. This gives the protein CASSEFRNQPQHF.

Here the CDR3 DNA reads TGTGCCAGCAGTGGGACCCTATACAATGAGCAGTTCTTC. This codes for CASSGTLYNEQFF. The chain recombines TRBV12-3 or TRBV12-4 with TRBJ2-1, with D perhaps assigned TRBD1 or TRBD2 (5 bases each). This CDR3 has 13 residues. V lost 5 bases and J lost 4, with 9 bases in between.

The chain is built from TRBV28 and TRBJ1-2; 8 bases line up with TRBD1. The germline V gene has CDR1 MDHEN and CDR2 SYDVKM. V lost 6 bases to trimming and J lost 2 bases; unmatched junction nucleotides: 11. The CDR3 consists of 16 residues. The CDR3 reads CASRETRDRPNYGYTF. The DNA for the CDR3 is TGTGCCAGCAGGGAAACTCGGGACAGGCCAAACTATGGCTACACCTTC.

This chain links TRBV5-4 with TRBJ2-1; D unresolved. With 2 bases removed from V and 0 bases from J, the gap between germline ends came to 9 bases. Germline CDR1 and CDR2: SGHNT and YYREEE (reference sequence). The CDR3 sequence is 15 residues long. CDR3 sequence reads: CASSLDPSSYNEQFF. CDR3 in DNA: TGTGCCAGCAGCTTAGACCCGAGCTCCTACAATGAGCAGTTCTTC.

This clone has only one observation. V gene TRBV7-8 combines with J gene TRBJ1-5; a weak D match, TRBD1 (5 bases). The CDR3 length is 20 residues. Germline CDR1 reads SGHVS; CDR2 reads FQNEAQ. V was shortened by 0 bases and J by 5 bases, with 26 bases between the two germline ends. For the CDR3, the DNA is TGTGCCAGCAGCTTAGCGAAACCCAGAACGTGGGGCCGAAGGGATCAGCCCCAGCATTTT. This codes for CASSLAKPRTWGRRDQPQHF.

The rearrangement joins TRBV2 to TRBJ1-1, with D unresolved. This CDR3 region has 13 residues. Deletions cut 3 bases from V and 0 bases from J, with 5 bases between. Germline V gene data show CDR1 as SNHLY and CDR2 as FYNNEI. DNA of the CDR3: TGTGCCAGCAGTGAGGGCGTGAACACTGAAGCTTTCTTT. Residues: CASSEGVNTEAFF.

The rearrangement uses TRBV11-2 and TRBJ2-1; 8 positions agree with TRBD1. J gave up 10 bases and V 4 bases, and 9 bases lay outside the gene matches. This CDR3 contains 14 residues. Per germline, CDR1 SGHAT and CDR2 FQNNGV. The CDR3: CASSSAADRVEQFF. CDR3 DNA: TGTGCCAGCAGCTCCGCCGCGGACAGGGTGGAGCAGTTCTTC.

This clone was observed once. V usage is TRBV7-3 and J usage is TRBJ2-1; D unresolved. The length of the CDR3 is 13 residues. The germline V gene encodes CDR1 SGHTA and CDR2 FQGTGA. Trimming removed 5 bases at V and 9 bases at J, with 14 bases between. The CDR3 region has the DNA TGTGCCAGCAGCCTCTGGCTTGACGGTGAGCAGTTCTTC. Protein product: CASSLWLDGEQFF.

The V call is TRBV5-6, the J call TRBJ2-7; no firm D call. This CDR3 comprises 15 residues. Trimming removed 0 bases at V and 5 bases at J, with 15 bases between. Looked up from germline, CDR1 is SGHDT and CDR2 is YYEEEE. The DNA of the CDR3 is TGTGCCAGCAGCTTGGTTTTGGACCCCTGGGACGAGCAGTACTTC. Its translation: CASSLVLDPWDEQYF.

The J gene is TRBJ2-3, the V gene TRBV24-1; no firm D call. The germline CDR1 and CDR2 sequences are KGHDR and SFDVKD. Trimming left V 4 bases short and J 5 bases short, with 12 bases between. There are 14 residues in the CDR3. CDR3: CATSDAPPEDTQYF. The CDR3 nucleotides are TGTGCCACCAGTGACGCCCCCCCCGAAGATACGCAGTATTTT.